A single sample gave rise to the 30 T cell receptor beta chains below, sequenced in a study of chemoradiotherapy in HPV16-positive cancers. Profiling relied on immunoSEQ multiplex PCR, and the TCRdb table lists in-frame clones only, not all of them. The table has fewer than 6,000 clones, 70% to 85% seen once; the top ten hold around a sixth. Sequenced material: tumor tissue, taken from a patient who underwent chemoradiotherapy. The source of these receptors is a human donor with HPV-associated anogenital cancer.

This clone was counted once. This chain uses TRBV12-5 with TRBJ2-1; the match to TRBD2 covers 9 bases. Trimming cost V 0 bases and J 10 bases; bases outside gene matches: 13. The CDR3 spans 17 residues. The germline V gene has CDR1 LGHNT and CDR2 FRNRAP. CDR3 bases: TGTGCTAGTGGTTTGGTAACGGGACTAGCCTCCTCCGGAGAGCAGTTCTTC. Protein sequence: CASGLVTGLASSGEQFF.

This clone is categorized as large. The chain couples TRBV6-5 to TRBJ1-5, with D possibly TRBD1 on 5 matching bases. The V gene's germline CDR1 is MNHEY and CDR2 SVGAGI. The V end was cut by 6 bases, the J end by 1 base, with 13 bases between. This CDR3 is 15 amino acids long. This chain's CDR3 is CASRPRGGSNQPQHF. The CDR3 DNA reads as TGTGCCAGCAGACCGCGTGGGGGGAGCAATCAGCCCCAGCATTTT.

The V and J genes are TRBV2 and TRBJ2-6; 9 nucleotides match TRBD1. V dropped 7 bases and J dropped 1; count of bases not matched to a gene: 8. The CDR3 runs 17 residues. The germline V gene encodes CDR1 SNHLY and CDR2 FYNNEI. For the CDR3, the DNA is TGTGCCAGCAACCCGGGACAGGGTTTGTCTGGGGCCAACGTCCTGACTTTC. Its protein product is CASNPGQGLSGANVLTF.

The CDR3, as DNA: TGTGCCAGCAGCAAAGTAGTGGGACAGTTTAATGAAAAACTGTTTTTT. It is translated as CASSKVVGQFNEKLFF. The chain uses TRBV21-1 and TRBJ1-4; TRBD1, the table's D call, lacks a check against the DNA. TRBV21-1 is annotated as a pseudogene. The CDR3 has 16 amino acids.

The CDR3 region has the DNA TGCAGCGTTGTCTCCCCGGAGTCGTCTGAAGCTTTCTTT. Translation gives CSVVSPESSEAFF. V usage is TRBV29-1 and J usage is TRBJ1-1; D not resolved. Per the germline V gene, CDR1 is SQVTM and CDR2 is ANQGSEA. V was pared by 4 bases and J by 6 bases, with 15 bases between. This CDR3 comprises 13 residues.

This chain uses TRBV18 with TRBJ2-7, with D possibly being TRBD1 (6 bases). V shed 1 base and J shed 1 base, with 14 bases lying between them. Germline V lookup: CDR1 KGHSH, CDR2 LQKENI. This CDR3 has 16 amino acids. The CDR3 region is CASSPQGGYRSYEQYF. The CDR3 region has the DNA TGTGCCAGCTCACCACAAGGGGGTTATCGATCCTACGAGCAGTACTTC.

This clone came up a few times. J is TRBJ2-3 and V is TRBV6-1, with D hard to call. The CDR3 is 12 residues long. Germline V gives CDR1 MNHNS, CDR2 SASEGT. Between the trimmed V and J ends, which lost 7 bases and 0 bases, there was a span of 5 bases. In nucleotides, the CDR3 is TGTGCCAGCATCGGCAGCACAGATACGCAGTATTTT. It translates to CASIGSTDTQYF.

The chain carries TRBV7-2 and TRBJ2-1; D remains ambiguous. CDR1 SGHTA and CDR2 FQGNSA come from the germline V gene. Trimming took 1 base from V and 2 from J, leaving 9 bases between them. The length of the CDR3 is 15 residues. The CDR3 loop reads CASSLDLGTYNEQFF. The CDR3 DNA follows: TGTGCCAGCAGCTTAGATTTAGGAACCTACAATGAGCAGTTCTTC.

The chain carries TRBV6-4 and TRBJ2-1, with 11 bases that match TRBD1. V shed 10 bases and J 2 bases; nucleotides not matched to a gene: 4. This CDR3 is 14 amino acids long. In germline, CDR1 is MRHNA, CDR2 SNTAGT. CDR3 in DNA: TGTGCCAACACGGACAGGGGGCCCTACAATGAGCAGTTCTTC. Translated, it gives CANTDRGPYNEQFF.

The sample holds a few counts of this clone. CDR3 sequence (DNA): TGTGCCTGGAGTGGTAGGAGTGAGACCCAGTACTTC. Translating it yields CAWSGRSETQYF. The chain couples TRBV30 to TRBJ2-5; D unresolved. The V end lost 1 base, the J end lost 5 bases, and 8 bases lay between the germline ends. This CDR3 spans 12 amino acids. The germline gives CDR1 GTSNPN, CDR2 SVGIG (reference sequence).

The table lists this clone with a few counts. The gene calls are TRBV6-1 and TRBJ2-3, with D tentatively TRBD2 (5 bases). This CDR3 region has 16 residues. V lost 2 bases, J lost 1 base, and 13 bases lay in between. Germline assignment: CDR1 MNHNS and CDR2 SASEGT. The CDR3 protein is CASSEKAGGGTDTQYF. Here the CDR3 DNA reads TGTGCCAGCAGTGAAAAGGCGGGTGGAGGCACAGATACGCAGTATTTT.

There are a few counts of this clone. V is TRBV18 and J is TRBJ2-6; D possibly matches TRBD1 or TRBD2 (5 bases each). The germline V gene has CDR1 KGHSH and CDR2 LQKENI. V lost 1 base to trimming and J lost 13 bases, with 14 bases between them. The CDR3 spans 14 residues. In nucleotides, the CDR3 is TGTGCCAGCTCACCACAGGGGACGGACTCAGTCCTGACTTTC. As protein: CASSPQGTDSVLTF.

V gene TRBV28 combines with J gene TRBJ1-3; 8 bases line up with TRBD1. Germline trimming cut 5 bases from V and 0 bases from J; bases unmatched to any gene: 3. The germline V gene encodes CDR1 MDHEN and CDR2 SYDVKM. This CDR3 spans 15 amino acids. DNA of the CDR3: TGTGCCAGCAGTCCCGGGACAGGCTCTGGAAACACCATATATTTT. Translating gives CASSPGTGSGNTIYF.

The CDR3 bases are TGCGCCAGCAGCCAAGAGAGCCAGCGACTCTCCTACAATGAGCAGTTCTTC. It specifies CASSQESQRLSYNEQFF. The chain couples TRBV4-1 to TRBJ2-1; no reliable D call. Germline assignment: CDR1 MGHRA and CDR2 YSYEKL. This CDR3 region has 17 residues. The V gene lost 0 bases and the J gene lost 0 bases, with 12 bases spanning the gap.

The rearrangement links TRBV2 to TRBJ2-3; D is unclear. Trimming left V 4 bases short and J 2 bases short, with 13 bases between. Looked up from germline, CDR1 is SNHLY and CDR2 is FYNNEI. The CDR3 covers 15 residues. CDR3 coding DNA: TGTGCCAGCAGTGCTCTCGCGTCGGTCACAGATACGCAGTATTTT. Its protein is CASSALASVTDTQYF.

This rearrangement joins TRBV28 to TRBJ2-3; no clear D gene. The V and J ends lost 6 bases and 0 bases respectively, with 7 bases between them. This CDR3 region has 13 residues. From germline, CDR1 is MDHEN and CDR2 SYDVKM. The CDR3 loop is CASSLESTDTQYF. The CDR3 bases are TGTGCCAGCAGCCTGGAGAGCACAGATACGCAGTATTTT.

This chain connects TRBV7-6 to TRBJ2-1, with 7 bases identical to TRBD2. CDR1 is SGHVS and CDR2 is FNYEAQ in the germline V gene. There are 16 residues in the CDR3. The V segment lost 5 bases and the J segment 9 bases; nucleotides outside the gene matches: 16. CDR3 in amino acids: CASSHTAGVLGIEQFF. The CDR3, as DNA: TGTGCCAGCAGCCATACCGCGGGAGTTCTAGGTATTGAGCAGTTCTTC. Using reference TRBV7-6 and TRBJ2-1 for the parts outside the CDR3, the full variable domain is GAGVSQSPRYKVTKRGQDVALRCDPISGHVSLYWYRQALGQGPEFLTYFNYEAQQDKSGLPNDRFSAERPEGSISTLTIQRTEQRDSAMYRCASSHTAGVLGIEQFFGPGTRLTVL.

The rearrangement joins TRBV29-1 to TRBJ2-3; D is uncertain. Trimming took off 4 bases at V and 1 base at J, with 9 bases between the two ends. The CDR3 consists of 13 residues. Per the germline V gene, CDR1 is SQVTM and CDR2 is ANQGSEA. Written as DNA, the CDR3 is TGCAGCGTTGCGGCCTATCGCACAGATACGCAGTATTTT. Translated: CSVAAYRTDTQYF.

V gene TRBV5-4 combines with J gene TRBJ2-2; the match to TRBD2 covers 15 bases. There are 19 residues in the CDR3. Germline values: CDR1 SGHNT, CDR2 YYREEE (reference sequence). The V segment lost 3 bases and the J segment 0 bases; nucleotides outside the gene matches: 6. The CDR3 sequence: CASSSERTSGGANTGELFF. CDR3 nucleotide sequence: TGTGCCAGCAGCTCCGAACGGACTAGCGGGGGGGCGAACACCGGGGAGCTGTTTTTT.

V and J are TRBV19 and TRBJ2-1, with 9 bases matching TRBD2. V trimming: 4 bases; J trimming: 4 bases; junction bases outside the gene matches: 8. Germline CDR1 LNHDA, CDR2 SQIVND (reference sequence). CDR3 length equals 16 residues. CDR3 amino acids: CASSTRAGGGYNEQFF. The CDR3 nucleotides are TGTGCCAGTAGTACTCGAGCGGGAGGAGGGTACAATGAGCAGTTCTTC.

This chain connects TRBV18 to TRBJ2-1; D may be TRBD2 (5 bases). The germline V gene encodes CDR1 KGHSH and CDR2 LQKENI. Trimming pared 6 bases from V and 7 bases from J, leaving 16 bases between. The CDR3 consists of 14 residues. Here the CDR3 reads CASSPRAGPNEQFF. The DNA for the CDR3 is TGTGCCAGCTCCCCGAGGGCGGGCCCGAATGAGCAGTTCTTC.

This chain links TRBV6-5 with TRBJ2-3, with D possibly being TRBD2 (5 bases). Trimming pared 4 bases from V and 4 bases from J, leaving 9 bases between. The CDR3 runs 13 residues. The germline CDR1 and CDR2 sequences are MNHEY and SVGAGI. Here the CDR3 reads CASSSLGADTQYF. Written as DNA, the CDR3 is TGTGCCAGCAGTTCCCTCGGGGCAGATACGCAGTATTTT.

V and J are TRBV4-1 and TRBJ1-1; TRBD1 agrees at 7 bases. CDR3 size: 15 residues. After removal of 0 bases from V and 5 bases from J, the junction contained 6 bases not matched to a gene. Germline CDR1 reads MGHRA; CDR2 reads YSYEKL. The CDR3 sequence: CASSQDTGVWTEAFF. For the CDR3, the DNA is TGCGCCAGCAGCCAAGACACAGGGGTTTGGACTGAAGCTTTCTTT.

This chain uses TRBV11-3 with TRBJ1-2; D not resolved. The germline V gene has CDR1 SGHNT and CDR2 YENEEA. CDR3 size: 12 residues. Deletions cut 6 bases from V and 2 bases from J, with 7 bases between. CDR3 residues: CASSQDNYGYTF. CDR3 in DNA: TGTGCCAGCAGTCAAGACAACTATGGCTACACCTTC.

The gene calls are TRBV21-1 and TRBJ1-4. TRBV21-1 is labeled a pseudogene. The CDR3 totals 16 residues. CDR3 bases: TGTGCCAGCAGCGCCCGTCCCGGGGGCACTAATGAAAAACTGTTTTTT. This translates into CASSARPGGTNEKLFF.

This chain links TRBV7-9 with TRBJ2-7; 7 bases fit TRBD1. The CDR3 length is 14 residues. V lost 4 bases and J lost 7; bases outside the gene matches: 10. Germline CDR1 SEHNR, CDR2 FQNEAQ (reference sequence). The CDR3 DNA is TGTGCCAGCAGCTCCGAGACAGGGTTTGGGGAGCAGTACTTC. As protein: CASSSETGFGEQYF. The complete variable domain, with remaining parts taken from reference TRBV7-9 and TRBJ2-7, reads DTGVSQNPRHKITKRGQNVTFRCDPISEHNRLYWYRQTLGQGPEFLTYFQNEAQLEKSRLLSDRFSAERPKGSFSTLEIQRTEQGDSAMYLCASSSETGFGEQYFGPGTRLTVT.

V gene TRBV4-1 combines with J gene TRBJ2-1; 10 nucleotides agree with TRBD1. V shed 2 bases, J shed 13 bases, and the junction held 8 bases outside the gene matches. This CDR3 comprises 14 residues. Germline CDR1 and CDR2: MGHRA and YSYEKL. DNA for the CDR3: TGCGCCAGCAGCCAACGGGACAGGGGCTCCGGTCAGTTCTTC. Protein sequence: CASSQRDRGSGQFF.

The genes are TRBV6-1 and TRBJ2-7; D unclear. Looked up from germline, CDR1 is MNHNS and CDR2 is SASEGT. V dropped 4 bases and J dropped 3 bases, with 7 bases sitting between them. The CDR3 has 12 residues. The CDR3 loop is CASSVAYYEQYF. CDR3 DNA sequence: TGTGCCAGCAGTGTGGCCTACTACGAGCAGTACTTC.

As for this clone: An end of the junction does not agree with germline; a read error may underlie this. The rearrangement joins TRBV7-7 to TRBJ2-2; 7 nucleotides agree with TRBD2. This CDR3 is 16 amino acids long. Germline loops: CDR1 SSHAT, CDR2 FNYEAQ (reference sequence). The CDR3 is CASSLEPSGGTGELFF. The CDR3 region has the DNA TGTGCTAGCAGCTTAGAACCTAGCGGAGGAACCGGGGAGCTGTTTTTT.

The chain is built from TRBV4-1 and TRBJ2-1; 8 bases line up with TRBD2. This CDR3 has 17 amino acids. Trimming at V came to 0 bases and at J to 6 bases, leaving 10 bases not matched to a gene. Germline CDR1 MGHRA, CDR2 YSYEKL. The chain's CDR3 is CASSQDLRAGGPNEQFF. The CDR3 nucleotides read TGCGCCAGCAGCCAAGATCTGAGGGCGGGAGGTCCCAATGAGCAGTTCTTC.